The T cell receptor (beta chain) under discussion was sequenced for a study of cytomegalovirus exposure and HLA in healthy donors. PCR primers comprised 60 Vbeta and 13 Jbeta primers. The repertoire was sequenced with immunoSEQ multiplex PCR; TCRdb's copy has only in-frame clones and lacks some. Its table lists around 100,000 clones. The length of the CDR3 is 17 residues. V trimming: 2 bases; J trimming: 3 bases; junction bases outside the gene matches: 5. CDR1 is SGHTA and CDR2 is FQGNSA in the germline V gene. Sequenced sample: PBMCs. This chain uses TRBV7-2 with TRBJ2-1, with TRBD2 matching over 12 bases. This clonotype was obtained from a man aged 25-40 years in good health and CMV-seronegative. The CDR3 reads CASSLLLAGGNYNEQFF. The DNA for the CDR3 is TGTGCCAGCAGCTTACTCCTAGCGGGGGGGAACTACAATGAGCAGTTCTTC.